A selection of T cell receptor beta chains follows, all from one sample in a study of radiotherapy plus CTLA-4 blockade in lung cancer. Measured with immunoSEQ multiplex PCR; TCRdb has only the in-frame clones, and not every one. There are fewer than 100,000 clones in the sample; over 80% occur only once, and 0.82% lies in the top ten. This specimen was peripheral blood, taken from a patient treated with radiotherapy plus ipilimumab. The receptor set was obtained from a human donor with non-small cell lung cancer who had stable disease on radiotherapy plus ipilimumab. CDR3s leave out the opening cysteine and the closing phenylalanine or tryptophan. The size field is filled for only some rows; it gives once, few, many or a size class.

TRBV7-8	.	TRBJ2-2	ASSLVPGQYTGELF
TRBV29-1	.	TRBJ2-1	SVGSGINEQF
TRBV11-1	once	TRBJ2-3	ASSLAQLNTDTQY
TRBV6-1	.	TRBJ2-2	ASSERRTGPGELF
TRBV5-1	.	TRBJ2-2	ASRHEGWELF
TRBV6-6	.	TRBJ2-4	ASSRPRNIQY
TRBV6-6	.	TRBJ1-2	ASTPTLNSGYT
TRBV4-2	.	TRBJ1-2	ASSQAQGVNYGYT
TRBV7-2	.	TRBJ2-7	ASSLAGGLPSEQY
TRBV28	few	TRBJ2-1	ASSATNEQF
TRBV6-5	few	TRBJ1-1	ASMGDRPMNTEAF
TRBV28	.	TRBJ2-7	ASSFSGSTYEQY
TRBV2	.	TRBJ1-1	ASSLTGVNTEAF
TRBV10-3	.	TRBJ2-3	AISESILAGATSTDTQY
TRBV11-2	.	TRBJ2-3	ASSLQSGSRTDTQY
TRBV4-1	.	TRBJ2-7	ASSRLADSYEQY
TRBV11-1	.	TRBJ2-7	ASSSGTPISQQY
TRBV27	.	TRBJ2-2	ASSSDRAFSGELF
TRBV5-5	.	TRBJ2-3	ASSSSVGPGEY
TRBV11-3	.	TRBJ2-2	ASSPGQGYTGELF
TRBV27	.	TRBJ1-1	ASSLVGQGAVGTEAF
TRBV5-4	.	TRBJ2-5	ASRPQEGIRQTQY
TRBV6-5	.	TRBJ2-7	ASSSGTSGGYEQY
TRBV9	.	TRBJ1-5	ASSGSGGVLQPQH
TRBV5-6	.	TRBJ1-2	ASSLAGGYGYT
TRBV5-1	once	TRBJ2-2	ASSLVGTSNTGELF
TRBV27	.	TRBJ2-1	ASSLWGLAGAPYNEQF
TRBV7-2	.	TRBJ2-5	ASSPGVQETQY
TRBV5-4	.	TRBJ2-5	ASSLAGAVQETQY
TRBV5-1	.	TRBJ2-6	ASSSTAGGISGANVLT
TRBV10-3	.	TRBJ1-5	AIADEGSQPQH
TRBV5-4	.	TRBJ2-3	ASSATSFEQY
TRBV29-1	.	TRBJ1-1	SGLGTGWKNTEAF
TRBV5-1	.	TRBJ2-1	ASSLIAGAYNEQF
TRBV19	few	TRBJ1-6	ASWDRSSYNSPLH
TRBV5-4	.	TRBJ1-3	ASSLGGKGSGNTIY
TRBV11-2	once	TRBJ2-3	ASSYGGASLTDTQY
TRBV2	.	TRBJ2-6	ASRPQGARSGANVLT
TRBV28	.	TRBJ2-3	ASSSTSVADTQY
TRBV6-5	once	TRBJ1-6	ASSYSIQGAGSPLH
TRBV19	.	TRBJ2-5	ASSGPGTGIETQY
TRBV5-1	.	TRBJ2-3	ASSLEREGLLTQY
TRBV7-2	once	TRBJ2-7	ASSFPGQGRYEQY
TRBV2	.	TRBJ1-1	ASSADRESGAF
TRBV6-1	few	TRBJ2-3	ASSEGERLAGGAGDTQY
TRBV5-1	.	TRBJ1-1	ASSLAVVDTEAF
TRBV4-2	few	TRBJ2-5	ASSQTIPSGRSQETQY
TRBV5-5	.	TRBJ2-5	ASSLTSSETQY
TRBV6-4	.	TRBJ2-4	ASSDSFFGRRGLAKNIQY
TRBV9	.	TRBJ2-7	ASSVGAGAGTGGLAGPSYEQY